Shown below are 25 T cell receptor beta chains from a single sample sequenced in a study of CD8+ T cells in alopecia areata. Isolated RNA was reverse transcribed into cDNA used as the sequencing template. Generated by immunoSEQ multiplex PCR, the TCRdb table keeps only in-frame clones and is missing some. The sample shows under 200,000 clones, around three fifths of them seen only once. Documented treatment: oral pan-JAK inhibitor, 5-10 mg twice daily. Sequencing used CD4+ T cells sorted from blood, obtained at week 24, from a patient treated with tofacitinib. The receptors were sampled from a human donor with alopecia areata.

The CDR3: CAWSVANTGELFF. In DNA, the CDR3 is TGTGCCTGGAGCGTGGCGAACACCGGGGAGCTGTTTTTT. The rearrangement joins TRBV30 to TRBJ2-2, with D uncertain. Trimming left V 3 bases short and J 0 bases short, with 5 bases between. The CDR3 runs 13 residues. Germline values: CDR1 GTSNPN, CDR2 SVGIG (reference sequence).

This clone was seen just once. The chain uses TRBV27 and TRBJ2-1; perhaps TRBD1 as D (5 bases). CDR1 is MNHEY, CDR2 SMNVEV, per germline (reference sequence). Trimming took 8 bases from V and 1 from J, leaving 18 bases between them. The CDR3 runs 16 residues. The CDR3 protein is CASRPPRARSYNEQFF. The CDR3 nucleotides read TGTGCCAGCCGTCCTCCCAGGGCTAGGTCCTACAATGAGCAGTTCTTC.

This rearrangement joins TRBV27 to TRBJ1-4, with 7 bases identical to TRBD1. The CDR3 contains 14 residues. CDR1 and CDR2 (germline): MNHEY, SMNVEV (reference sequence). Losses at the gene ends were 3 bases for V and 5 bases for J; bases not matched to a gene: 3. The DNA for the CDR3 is TGTGCCAGCAGTTTGGACAGGATAAATGAAAAACTGTTTTTT. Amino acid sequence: CASSLDRINEKLFF.

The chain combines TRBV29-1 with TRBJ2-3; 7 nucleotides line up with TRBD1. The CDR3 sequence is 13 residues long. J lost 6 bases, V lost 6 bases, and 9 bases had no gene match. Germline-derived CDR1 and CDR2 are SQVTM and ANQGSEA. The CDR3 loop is CSVRQGVADTQYF. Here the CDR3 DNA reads TGCAGCGTGAGGCAGGGGGTCGCCGATACGCAGTATTTT.

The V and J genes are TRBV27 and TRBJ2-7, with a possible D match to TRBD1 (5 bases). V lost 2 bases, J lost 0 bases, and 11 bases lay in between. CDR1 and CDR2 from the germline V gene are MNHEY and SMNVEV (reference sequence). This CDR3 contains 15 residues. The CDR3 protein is CASSLGRVGSYEQYF. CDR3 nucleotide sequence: TGTGCCAGCAGTTTAGGCAGGGTGGGCTCCTACGAGCAGTACTTC.

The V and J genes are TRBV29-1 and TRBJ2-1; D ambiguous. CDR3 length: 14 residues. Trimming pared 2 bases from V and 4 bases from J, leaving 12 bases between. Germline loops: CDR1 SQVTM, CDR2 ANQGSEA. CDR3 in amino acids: CSVEPEQSYNEQFF. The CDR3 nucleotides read TGCAGCGTTGAACCAGAACAGTCGTACAATGAGCAGTTCTTC.

In DNA, the CDR3 is TGTGCCAGCAGTGATCTAGGGCCAAGCGCGGATACGCAGTATTTT. Amino acids: CASSDLGPSADTQYF. The chain carries TRBV25-1 and TRBJ2-3, with D hard to call. CDR3 size: 15 residues. From germline, CDR1 is MGHDK and CDR2 SYGVNS. Trimming removed 3 bases from V and 6 bases from J, with 16 bases in between.

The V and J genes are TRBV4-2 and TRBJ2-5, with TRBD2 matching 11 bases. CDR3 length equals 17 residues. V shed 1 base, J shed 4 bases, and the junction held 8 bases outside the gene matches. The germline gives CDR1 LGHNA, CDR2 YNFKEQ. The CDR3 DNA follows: TGTGCCAGCAGCCAAGGTGGTAGCGGGGGGGCCCTAGAGACCCAGTACTTC. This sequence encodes CASSQGGSGGALETQYF.

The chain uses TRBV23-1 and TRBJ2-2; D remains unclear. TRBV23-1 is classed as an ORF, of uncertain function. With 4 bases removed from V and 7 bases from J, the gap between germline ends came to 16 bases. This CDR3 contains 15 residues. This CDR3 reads CASSLRVQGIGELFF. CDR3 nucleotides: TGCGCCAGCAGTCTTCGAGTGCAAGGGATCGGGGAGCTGTTTTTT.

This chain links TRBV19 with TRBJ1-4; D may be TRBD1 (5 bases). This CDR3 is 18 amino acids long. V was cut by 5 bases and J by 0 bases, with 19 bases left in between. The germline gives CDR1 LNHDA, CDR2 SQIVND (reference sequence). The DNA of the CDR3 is TGTGCCAGTAGTTCCCAGGCCCCGGGGACTACAACTAATGAAAAACTGTTTTTT. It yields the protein CASSSQAPGTTTNEKLFF.

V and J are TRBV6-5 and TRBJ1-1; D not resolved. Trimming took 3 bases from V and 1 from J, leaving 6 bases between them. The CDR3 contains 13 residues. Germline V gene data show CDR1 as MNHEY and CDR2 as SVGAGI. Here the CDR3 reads CASSYMENTEAFF. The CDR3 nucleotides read TGTGCCAGCAGTTATATGGAGAACACTGAAGCTTTCTTT.

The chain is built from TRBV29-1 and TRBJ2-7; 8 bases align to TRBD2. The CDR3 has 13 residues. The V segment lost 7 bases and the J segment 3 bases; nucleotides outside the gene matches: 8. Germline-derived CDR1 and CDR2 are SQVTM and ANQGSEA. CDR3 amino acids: CSGSGGPDYEQYF. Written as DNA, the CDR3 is TGCAGCGGGAGCGGGGGCCCCGACTACGAGCAGTACTTC.

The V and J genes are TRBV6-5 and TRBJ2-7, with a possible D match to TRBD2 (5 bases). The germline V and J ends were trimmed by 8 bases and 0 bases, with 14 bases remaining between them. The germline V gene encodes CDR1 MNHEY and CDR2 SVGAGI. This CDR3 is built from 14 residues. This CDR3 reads CASGLTTSSYEQYF. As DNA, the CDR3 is TGTGCCAGCGGGCTGACTACCTCCTCCTACGAGCAGTACTTC.

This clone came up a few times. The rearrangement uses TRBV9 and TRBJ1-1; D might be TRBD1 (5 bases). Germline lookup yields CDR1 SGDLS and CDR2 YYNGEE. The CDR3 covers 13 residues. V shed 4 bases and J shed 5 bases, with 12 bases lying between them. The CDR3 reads CASSPDRVTEAFF. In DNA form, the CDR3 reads TGTGCCAGCAGCCCCGACAGAGTTACTGAAGCTTTCTTT.

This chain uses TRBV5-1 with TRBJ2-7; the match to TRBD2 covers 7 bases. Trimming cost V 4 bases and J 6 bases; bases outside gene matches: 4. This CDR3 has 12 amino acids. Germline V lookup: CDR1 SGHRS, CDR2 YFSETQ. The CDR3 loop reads CASSGGLSEQYF. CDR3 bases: TGCGCCAGCAGCGGGGGACTAAGCGAGCAGTACTTC.

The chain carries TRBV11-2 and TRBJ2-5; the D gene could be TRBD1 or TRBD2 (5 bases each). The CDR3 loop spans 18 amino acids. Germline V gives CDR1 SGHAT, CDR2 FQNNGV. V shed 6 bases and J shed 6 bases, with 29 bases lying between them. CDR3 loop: CASSPLRPPGWDEQTQYF. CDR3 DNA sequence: TGTGCCAGCAGTCCCCTACGACCTCCCGGATGGGACGAACAGACCCAGTACTTC. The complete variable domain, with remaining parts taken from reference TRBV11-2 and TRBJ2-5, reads EAGVAQSPRYKIIEKRQSVAFWCNPISGHATLYWYQQILGQGPKLLIQFQNNGVVDDSQLPKDRFSAERLKGVDSTLKIQPAKLEDSAVYLCASSPLRPPGWDEQTQYFGPGTRLLVL.

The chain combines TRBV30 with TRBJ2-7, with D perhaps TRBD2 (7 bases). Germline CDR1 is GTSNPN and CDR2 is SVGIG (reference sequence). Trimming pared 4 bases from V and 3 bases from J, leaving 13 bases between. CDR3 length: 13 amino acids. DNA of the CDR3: TGTGCCTGGAACAGGGAGGGCGGCTACGAGCAGTACTTC. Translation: CAWNREGGYEQYF.

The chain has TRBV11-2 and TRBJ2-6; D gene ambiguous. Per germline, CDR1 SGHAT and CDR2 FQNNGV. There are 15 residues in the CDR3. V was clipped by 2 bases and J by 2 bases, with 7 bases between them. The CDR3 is CASSLSNAGANVLTF. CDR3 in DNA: TGTGCCAGCAGCTTATCGAATGCTGGGGCCAACGTCCTGACTTTC.

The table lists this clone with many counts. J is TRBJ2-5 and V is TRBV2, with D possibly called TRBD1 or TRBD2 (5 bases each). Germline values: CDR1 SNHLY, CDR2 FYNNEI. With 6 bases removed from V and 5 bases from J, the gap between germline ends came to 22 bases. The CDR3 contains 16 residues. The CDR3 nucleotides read TGTGCCAGCAGGAGAACGTATGACCGGGGCCAGGAGACCCAGTACTTC. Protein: CASRRTYDRGQETQYF.

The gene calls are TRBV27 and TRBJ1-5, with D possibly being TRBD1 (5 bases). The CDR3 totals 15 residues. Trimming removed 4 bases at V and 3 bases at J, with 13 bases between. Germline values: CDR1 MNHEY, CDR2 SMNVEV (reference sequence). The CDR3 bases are TGTGCCAGCAGTTCCAGGCGGGGCCCCAATCAGCCCCAGCATTTT. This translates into CASSSRRGPNQPQHF.

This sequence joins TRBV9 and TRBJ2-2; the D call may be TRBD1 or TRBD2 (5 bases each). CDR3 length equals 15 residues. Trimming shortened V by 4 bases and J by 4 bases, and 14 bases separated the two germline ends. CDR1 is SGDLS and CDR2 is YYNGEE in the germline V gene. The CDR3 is CASSLGTAGTGELFF. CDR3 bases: TGTGCCAGCAGCTTGGGGACGGCAGGCACCGGGGAGCTGTTTTTT.

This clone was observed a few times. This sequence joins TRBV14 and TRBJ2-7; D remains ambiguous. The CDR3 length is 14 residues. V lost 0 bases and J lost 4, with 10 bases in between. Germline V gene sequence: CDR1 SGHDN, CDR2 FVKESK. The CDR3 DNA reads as TGTGCCAGCAGCCAAGAACCCCACCCTTACGAGCAGTACTTC. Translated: CASSQEPHPYEQYF.

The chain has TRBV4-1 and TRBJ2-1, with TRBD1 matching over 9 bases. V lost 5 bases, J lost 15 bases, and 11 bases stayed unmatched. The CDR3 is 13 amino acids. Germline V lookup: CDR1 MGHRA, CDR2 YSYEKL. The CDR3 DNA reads TGCGCCAGCAGCGGACGGACAGGGGACGTTTTGTTCTTC. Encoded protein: CASSGRTGDVLFF.

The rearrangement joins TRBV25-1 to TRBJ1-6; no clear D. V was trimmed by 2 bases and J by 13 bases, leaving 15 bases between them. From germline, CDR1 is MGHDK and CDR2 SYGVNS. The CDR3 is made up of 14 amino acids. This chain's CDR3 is CASSERGGITPLHF. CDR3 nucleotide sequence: TGTGCCAGCAGTGAACGTGGCGGTATTACCCCCCTCCACTTT.

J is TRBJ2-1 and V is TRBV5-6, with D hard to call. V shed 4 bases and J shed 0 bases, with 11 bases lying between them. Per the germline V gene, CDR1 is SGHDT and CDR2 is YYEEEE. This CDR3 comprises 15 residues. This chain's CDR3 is CASSPGRSSYNEQFF. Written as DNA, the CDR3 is TGTGCCAGCAGCCCCGGACGGAGCTCCTACAATGAGCAGTTCTTC. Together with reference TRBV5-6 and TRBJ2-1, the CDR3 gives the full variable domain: DAGVTQSPTHLIKTRGQQVTLRCSPKSGHDTVSWYQQALGQGPQFIFQYYEEEERQRGNFPDRFSGHQFPNYSSELNVNALLLGDSALYLCASSPGRSSYNEQFFGPGTRLTVL.